The entry below gives a single T cell receptor beta chain sequence along with its context. What it recognizes is unknown. Since the CDR3 does not end with the conserved phenylalanine or tryptophan, this likely comes from a read error. Naive CD8 libraries used roughly 17,000 to 1,100,000 sorted cells and 10%, 30% or 50% RNA. Sorting was used to obtain naive CD8 T cells (CD8+CD4-CCR7+CD45RA+). In TCRdb, the PCR reads were re-called with MiXCR into one record per CDR3 protein. The sample shows more than 250,000 distinct CDR3 sequences, 20% to 25% of them seen only once. This record belongs to a study of molecular identifiers for immune sequencing clone quantification. Overall study: In replicates, RNA from 20,000 or 100,000 naive CD8 cells was divided five ways and four parts were sequenced. Study-wide results and caveats: In CMV-specific effectors, clones above 20 copies held over 98% of molecules; naive, under 1%.

V dropped 2 bases and J dropped 4 bases, with 8 bases sitting between them. CDR3 length equals 13 residues. Germline CDR1 reads MNHEY; CDR2 reads SVGEGT. This receptor was taken from a human donor in good health. Some libraries in this study had Jurkat cell RNA spiked in. The sequencing input was naive CD8+ T cells from blood, with Jurkat cell RNA spiked in. As to subset: FACS-sorted CD8+CD4-CCR7+CD45RA+ naive T cells. This chain connects TRBV6-2 or TRBV6-3 to TRBJ1-2; D gene unclear. As DNA, the CDR3 is TGTGCCAGCAGTTACCGACAAGCCTATGGCTACACCCTC. Encoded protein: CASSYRQAYGYTL.